What follows are 20 T cell receptor beta chains derived from one specimen sequenced in a study of T-cell reconstitution after alpha-beta-depleted transplantation in children (dated by TCRdb to about 2016). The treatment or condition label, read with the paper, signifies: allogeneic hematopoietic cell transplantation with graft depleted of TCRalphabeta T cells and CD19 B cells. The library was generated by PCR. The sample was run on an Illumina HiSeq 2500. Molecular barcoding was employed in the preparation of TCR libraries, with unique molecular identifiers being used to normalize TCRbeta repertoire quantification. TCRdb passed the public sequencing reads through fastp at Q25 and MiXCR, retaining productive beta sequences. Every entry covers one CDR3 protein and lists the most common genes and DNA from its rows. The sample data list 440,000 or so distinct CDR3 sequences, and roughly 44% of these were observed just once. 25% to 30% of the sample goes to the ten largest clones.

The sample in question was PBMCs, obtained before TCRalphabeta/CD19-depleted stem cell transplant. The receptors shown here come from a girl aged 2-15 years with aplastic anemia, due to receive a stem cell transplant.

The chain is built from TRBV5-5 and TRBJ2-2; TRBD1 aligns across 9 bases. The CDR3 covers 15 residues. Looked up from germline, CDR1 is SGHKS and CDR2 is YYEKEE (reference sequence). The junction had 2 bases not matched to a gene; V was cut back by 4 bases and J by 1 base. The CDR3 DNA follows: TGTGCCAGCAGCAGACAGGGGGAGAACACCGGGGAGCTGTTTTTT. Translating it yields CASSRQGENTGELFF.

V and J are TRBV9 and TRBJ2-1, with TRBD2 identical over 8 bases. V dropped 0 bases and J dropped 8; count of bases not matched to a gene: 7. Germline V gene data show CDR1 as SGDLS and CDR2 as YYNGEE. The CDR3 consists of 15 residues. The CDR3 here is CASSVDPAGDHEQFF. The CDR3 coding sequence is TGTGCCAGCAGCGTAGATCCAGCGGGAGATCATGAGCAGTTCTTC.

This clonotype has ten or more counts. The V and J genes are TRBV10-3 and TRBJ2-7, with 13 bases matching TRBD2. This CDR3 has 15 amino acids. CDR1 and CDR2 from the germline V gene are ENHRY and SYGVKD. V was pared by 6 bases and J by 2 bases, with 4 bases of the junction left unmatched. The CDR3 reads CAIRRGTSGTYEQYF. DNA for the CDR3: TGTGCCATCAGGAGGGGGACTAGCGGGACCTACGAGCAGTACTTC.

The chain is built from TRBV11-2 and TRBJ2-1; D call uncertain. The CDR3 consists of 10 residues. Per germline, CDR1 SGHAT and CDR2 FQNNGV. Trimming took 4 bases from V and 10 from J, leaving 5 bases between them. The CDR3: CASSSWEQFF. Written as DNA, the CDR3 is TGTGCCAGCAGCTCCTGGGAGCAGTTCTTC.

This rearrangement joins TRBV20-1 to TRBJ1-2; no clear D gene. This CDR3 contains 13 residues. The germline gives CDR1 DFQATT, CDR2 SNEGSKA (reference sequence). V lost 4 bases to trimming and J lost 8 bases, with 17 bases between them. The CDR3, as DNA: TGCAGTGCTATTAAAGAAGGACGGTGGGGCTACACCTTC. As protein: CSAIKEGRWGYTF.

The chain uses TRBV5-1 and TRBJ2-2, with 8 bases that match TRBD1. Trimming at V came to 4 bases and at J to 4 bases, leaving 6 bases not matched to a gene. The CDR3 has 15 amino acids. Looked up from germline, CDR1 is SGHRS and CDR2 is YFSETQ. CDR3 amino acids: CASSARTGPTGELFF. The CDR3 DNA is TGCGCCAGCAGCGCCCGGACAGGGCCCACCGGGGAGCTGTTTTTT.

This clonotype was seen only once. The chain links TRBV28 to TRBJ2-5; TRBD2 is a possible D gene (6 bases). CDR3 length: 16 residues. The V and J ends lost 4 bases and 5 bases respectively, with 20 bases between them. CDR1 MDHEN and CDR2 SYDVKM come from the germline V gene. CDR3 region: CASSSPGSGDRETQYF. The CDR3 coding sequence is TGTGCCAGCAGTTCCCCGGGGTCGGGAGATCGGGAGACCCAGTACTTC. Together with reference TRBV28 and TRBJ2-5, the CDR3 gives the full variable domain: DVKVTQSSRYLVKRTGEKVFLECVQDMDHENMFWYRQDPGLGLRLIYFSYDVKMKEKGDIPEGYSVSREKKERFSLILESASTNQTSMYLCASSSPGSGDRETQYFGPGTRLLVL.

The V gene is TRBV20-1, the J gene TRBJ2-7, with D tentatively TRBD1 or TRBD2 (5 bases each). Germline CDR1 and CDR2: DFQATT and SNEGSKA (reference sequence). CDR3 length: 15 amino acids. V lost 0 bases, J lost 2 bases, and 14 bases lay in between. CDR3 sequence (DNA): TGCAGTGCTAGAGATCTACCGGGGCCGACCTACGAGCAGTACTTC. Protein product: CSARDLPGPTYEQYF.

This clonotype occurred a few times. This chain joins TRBV2 and TRBJ1-2; D is uncertain. The CDR3 length is 14 residues. From germline, CDR1 is SNHLY and CDR2 FYNNEI. The V end was cut by 5 bases, the J end by 0 bases, with 10 bases between. The CDR3 here is CASSRVQANYGYTF. The DNA of the CDR3 is TGTGCCAGCAGTAGGGTCCAAGCTAACTATGGCTACACCTTC.

The V call is TRBV20-1, the J call TRBJ2-5, with 10 bases that match TRBD2. The ends lost 6 bases at V and 3 bases at J; junction bases unmatched: 7. The CDR3 is 14 residues long. Per the germline V gene, CDR1 is DFQATT and CDR2 is SNEGSKA (reference sequence). Here the CDR3 DNA reads TGCAGTGCCCTGAGCGGGGGGGCAAAAGAGACCCAGTACTTC. This translates into CSALSGGAKETQYF.

V is TRBV28 and J is TRBJ2-7; 9 bases align to TRBD2. The J segment lost 4 bases and the V segment lost 5 bases, leaving 6 bases of the junction unmatched. This CDR3 has 14 residues. Germline V lookup: CDR1 MDHEN, CDR2 SYDVKM. CDR3 in amino acids: CASSPRTSAYEQYF. The CDR3 DNA reads TGTGCCAGCAGTCCCCGGACTAGCGCGTACGAGCAGTACTTC.

This rearrangement joins TRBV20-1 to TRBJ2-2; D unclear. CDR1 DFQATT and CDR2 SNEGSKA come from the germline V gene (reference sequence). The CDR3 covers 12 residues. Trimming left V 5 bases short and J 1 base short, with 5 bases between. The CDR3 DNA is TGCAGTGCTGTCAAGAACACCGGGGAGCTGTTTTTT. It yields the protein CSAVKNTGELFF.

This clonotype was seen a few times. V is TRBV20-1 and J is TRBJ2-7, with D perhaps matching TRBD1 (6 bases). CDR1 DFQATT and CDR2 SNEGSKA come from the germline V gene (reference sequence). This CDR3 contains 15 residues. V lost 3 bases to trimming and J lost 6 bases, with 21 bases between them. The CDR3 reads CSARRPGEGSGEQYF. The CDR3 region has the DNA TGCAGTGCTAGGAGACCAGGGGAAGGATCGGGCGAGCAGTACTTC.

This clonotype was counted many times. V gene TRBV12-3 or TRBV12-4 combines with J gene TRBJ1-5; the D is unclear. The CDR3 is 15 amino acids. V was shortened by 6 bases and J by 2 bases, with 14 bases between the two germline ends. The chain's CDR3 is CASRFSDRGNQPQHF. In DNA form, the CDR3 reads TGTGCCAGCAGGTTCTCGGACCGTGGCAATCAGCCCCAGCATTTT.

This clonotype has ten or more counts. This sequence joins TRBV20-1 and TRBJ2-1; TRBD2 is a possible D gene (5 bases). The V gene's germline CDR1 is DFQATT and CDR2 SNEGSKA (reference sequence). This CDR3 is built from 15 residues. V was shortened by 2 bases and J by 5 bases, with 16 bases between the two germline ends. The CDR3: CSARQTRAPNNEQFF. The CDR3 DNA is TGCAGTGCTAGACAAACTAGGGCCCCAAACAATGAGCAGTTCTTC.

The rearrangement links TRBV4-1 to TRBJ2-2; 8 nucleotides match TRBD2. Trimming removed 3 bases from V and 7 bases from J; junction bases left unmatched: 13. The CDR3 contains 17 residues. In germline, CDR1 is MGHRA, CDR2 YSYEKL. The CDR3 spells CASSQFSPGGPVGELFF. CDR3 DNA sequence: TGCGCCAGCAGCCAGTTCAGTCCGGGAGGGCCTGTCGGGGAGCTGTTTTTT.

This clonotype appeared a few times. In nucleotides, the CDR3 is TGTGCCAGCAGTAGAGCGGGAGGAACAGATACGCAGTATTTT. Amino acid sequence: CASSRAGGTDTQYF. This chain joins TRBV6-1 and TRBJ2-3; 9 bases match TRBD2. The V gene end was trimmed by 5 bases and the J gene end by 3 bases; junction bases not matched to a gene: 3. CDR1 is MNHNS, CDR2 SASEGT, per germline. The CDR3 runs 14 residues.

The chain uses TRBV4-1 and TRBJ2-1; either TRBD1 or TRBD2 may fit D (5 bases each). CDR3 size: 16 residues. CDR1 and CDR2 from the germline V gene are MGHRA and YSYEKL. Trimming removed 4 bases from V and 6 bases from J, with 19 bases in between. CDR3 in amino acids: CASSPGRAVRGNEQFF. The CDR3 DNA is TGCGCCAGCAGCCCGGGGCGAGCGGTCCGGGGCAATGAGCAGTTCTTC.

This clonotype turned up a few times. The CDR3 bases are TGTGCCAGCAGCTTCACGTCGGGACTAGCGGGAGGAGAGACCCAGTACTTC. Residues: CASSFTSGLAGGETQYF. The V call is TRBV11-2, the J call TRBJ2-5, with 15 bases fitting TRBD2. V trimming: 3 bases; J trimming: 4 bases; junction bases outside the gene matches: 6. The CDR3 totals 17 residues. Germline V gene data show CDR1 as SGHAT and CDR2 as FQNNGV.

The V and J genes are TRBV10-2 and TRBJ2-3; D unresolved. Per germline, CDR1 WSHSY and CDR2 SAAADI. The CDR3 has 14 amino acids. V lost 2 bases and J 4 bases, leaving 10 bases between the germline ends. The CDR3 DNA sequence: TGCGCCAGCAGTGAGATAAGAATTCCAGATACGCAGTATTTT. Translation gives CASSEIRIPDTQYF.